The clone carrying this T cell receptor beta chain has more than one count but fewer than ten. Its antigen is unidentified. The entry originates in a study of vaccination and CD4 T cells after COVID-19. Treatment specified: roughly 10-day PBMC culture with coronavirus spike peptide pools or control peptides (ViraFEST assay). Sequence data for DNA of cultured CD4+ T cells were generated by the Oncomine TCR Beta short-read assay. TCRdb used MiXCR to reprocess the PCR reads, holding one entry per CDR3 protein. The sample yields around 16,000 distinct CDR3 sequences, around 72% seen once. The sequencing sample was made of CD4+ T cells from blood, cultured in vitro. This TCR derives from a human donor who had recovered from COVID-19.

The CDR3 reads CASSARDRGRTAFF. In DNA, the CDR3 is TGTGCCAGCAGTGCCCGGGACAGGGGGCGCACCGCTTTCTTT. This chain connects TRBV27 to TRBJ1-1, with 12 bases that match TRBD1. Trimming removed 5 bases from V and 11 bases from J; junction bases left unmatched: 9. The V gene's germline CDR1 is MNHEY and CDR2 SMNVEV (reference sequence). The CDR3 length is 14 residues.